The clone carrying this T cell receptor beta chain occurred a few times. Antigen: not known. The length of the CDR3 is 11 residues. V lost 4 bases, J lost 9 bases, and 7 bases lay in between. The germline V gene has CDR1 SGHAT and CDR2 FQNNGV. The data originate from a study of early T cells in non-severe SARS-CoV-2 infection. Overall study: Bulk RNA from unsorted whole blood was sequenced; chains were unpaired.

Separate cDNA molecules each had unique molecular identifiers attached to them. MiXCR, run by TCRdb on the 5' RACE reads, gives a single entry per CDR3 protein. The top ten clones hold more than 7.5% of a sample with roughly 56,000 distinct CDR3 sequences, roughly 13% of them seen once. Study-level points and caveats: Missing private and CD4 specificities, VDJdb matching favored anti-spike CD8 responses.

The receptor was derived from an adult who was a healthcare worker with PCR-confirmed SARS-CoV-2 infection or an uninfected control (not recorded which). Sequencing input: whole blood. J is TRBJ2-1 and V is TRBV11-2; D gene ambiguous. The CDR3 coding sequence is TGTGCCAGCAGCTACGTAGGTGAGCAGTTCTTC. As protein: CASSYVGEQFF.